The 5 T cell receptor beta chains given below trace back to one sample, sequenced in a study of blood T cells in healthy people across ages (dated by TCRdb to between 2014 and 2017). Preparation of the library involved 5' RACE. Sequencing instrument: Illumina HiSeq 2500. A second PCR of about 7 to 12 cycles was run with a J-beta primer mix and a sample-barcoded 5' primer. TCRdb ran its own pipeline on the public reads, namely fastp trimming at Q25 and MiXCR clone calling, and kept in-frame beta chains. Merged by CDR3 protein, the rows form single entries marked with the most common genes and DNA. Present in this sample are 1 million or so distinct CDR3 sequences, more than 35% of which were seen just once. Approximately 20% of the sample is held by the ten biggest clonotypes. The specimen was blood. Source of these receptors: an older woman in good health.

This clonotype showed up many times. This rearrangement joins TRBV7-9 to TRBJ2-5; 7 bases line up with TRBD2. CDR3 length: 16 residues. Germline-derived CDR1 and CDR2 are SEHNR and FQNEAQ (reference sequence). The V gene end was trimmed by 4 bases and the J gene end by 1 base; junction bases not matched to a gene: 9. Here the CDR3 reads CASSWGGQAIQETQYF. The DNA for the CDR3 is TGTGCCAGCAGCTGGGGAGGGCAGGCCATCCAAGAGACCCAGTACTTC.

As concerns this clonotype: A much bigger clone sits one base away, suggesting this may be a read error. V usage is TRBV28 and J usage is TRBJ2-7; 12 bases agree with TRBD1. In germline, CDR1 is MDHEN, CDR2 SYDVKM. The CDR3 runs 14 residues. CDR3 amino acids: CAGSWGTGGDEQYF. The CDR3 coding sequence is TGTGCCGGCAGTTGGGGGACAGGGGGCGACGAGCAGTACTTC.

The chain couples TRBV5-5 to TRBJ2-4; D could derive from TRBD1 or TRBD2 (5 bases each). V was cut by 0 bases and J by 1 base, with 11 bases left in between. The germline CDR1 and CDR2 sequences are SGHKS and YYEKEE (reference sequence). The CDR3 has 16 residues. The CDR3 DNA sequence: TGTGCCAGCAGCTTGGTCTATGAGGGGGCCAAAAACATTCAGTACTTC. Encoded protein: CASSLVYEGAKNIQYF.

In the case of this clonotype: This may be a read error: a much more frequent sequence differs by one nucleotide. The chain uses TRBV14 and TRBJ2-4, with 13 bases fitting TRBD2. This CDR3 region has 17 residues. Germline assignment: CDR1 SGHDN and CDR2 FVKESK. CDR3 bases: TGTGCCCGCAGCTCTCGGACTAGCGGGAGCGCCAAAAACATTCAGTACTTC. It codes for CARSSRTSGSAKNIQYF. Looking up the rest from reference TRBV14 and TRBJ2-4 gives the full variable domain: EAGVTQFPSHSVIEKGQTVTLRCDPISGHDNLYWYRRVMGKEIKFLLHFVKESKQDESGMPNNRFLAERTGGTYSTLKVQPAELEDSGVYFCARSSRTSGSAKNIQYFGAGTRLSVL.

A few counts support this clonotype. This chain connects TRBV14 to TRBJ2-3; D tentatively fits TRBD1 or TRBD2 (5 bases each). The CDR3 is 17 residues long. Trimming left V 2 bases short and J 8 bases short, with 23 bases between. Germline CDR1 and CDR2: SGHDN and FVKESK. The CDR3 sequence is CASSQLKGPGPRGTQYF. Here the CDR3 DNA reads TGTGCCAGCAGCCAATTAAAGGGGCCGGGGCCCCGTGGTACGCAGTATTTT.